The present T cell receptor beta chain was sequenced within a study of cytomegalovirus exposure and HLA in healthy donors. The PCR was carried out with 60 Vbeta primers and 13 Jbeta primers. Sequencing was performed with immunoSEQ multiplex PCR; in TCRdb, only in-frame clones are kept and a portion is missing. This sample carries around 48,000 clones, with approximately 2.2% going to the ten biggest clones. The length of the CDR3 is 17 residues. Germline V gene sequence: CDR1 SGHTA, CDR2 FQGNSA. V lost 1 base, J lost 0 bases, and 13 bases lay in between. The sequence came from a female donor in good health and CMV-seronegative. Input material: PBMCs. V is TRBV7-2 and J is TRBJ1-3; TRBD1 might be the D (6 bases). The CDR3 DNA reads as TGTGCCAGCAGCTTAGTGGGCGTCAGGGGCTCTGGAAACACCATATATTTT. Protein sequence: CASSLVGVRGSGNTIYF. The full variable domain, in which reference TRBV7-2 and TRBJ1-3 provide the parts outside the CDR3, is GAGVSQSPSNKVTEKGKDVELRCDPISGHTALYWYRQSLGQGLEFLIYFQGNSAPDKSGLPSDRFSAERTGGSVSTLTIQRTQQEDSAVYLCASSLVGVRGSGNTIYFGEGSWLTVV.